This T cell receptor beta chain stems from a study of early T cells in non-severe SARS-CoV-2 infection. This CDR3 contains 14 residues. V was trimmed by 2 bases and J by 5 bases, leaving 12 bases between them. Germline CDR1 reads MNHEY; CDR2 reads SVGEGT. As part of library construction, unique molecular identifiers were attached to individual cDNA molecules. TCRdb redid the calling of the 5' RACE reads with MiXCR, one entry per CDR3 protein. The sample lists tens of thousands of distinct CDR3 sequences, 10% occurring once. This TCR was sampled from an adult who was a healthcare worker with PCR-confirmed SARS-CoV-2 infection or an uninfected control (not recorded which). This rearrangement joins TRBV6-2 or TRBV6-3 to TRBJ1-1; perhaps TRBD1 as D (5 bases). Sequenced here: whole blood, sampled at baseline. The CDR3 sequence is CASSYRGSWTEAFF. The CDR3 DNA sequence: TGTGCCAGCAGTTACAGGGGTTCATGGACTGAAGCTTTCTTT.